This T cell receptor beta chain originates from a study of cytomegalovirus exposure and HLA in healthy donors. Broader study findings: Diagnosis of cytomegalovirus status made by the classifier reportedly showed high specificity and sensitivity.

With respect to this clone: The antigen is undetermined.

The donors formed part of the roughly 110-subject validation cohort, distinct from the approximately 630-subject first cohort. The CDR3 spans 14 residues. The germline CDR1 and CDR2 sequences are MNHEY and SVGAGI. Trimming took 6 bases from V and 7 from J, leaving 15 bases between them. Profiling relied on immunoSEQ multiplex PCR, and the TCRdb table lists in-frame clones only, not all of them. The table records some 250,000 clones, 86% of them present only once. V and J are TRBV6-5 and TRBJ1-4; a weak D match, TRBD1 (6 bases). This sequence originates from a woman aged 25-40 years in good health and CMV-seropositive. Sequencing was performed on PBMCs. In nucleotides, the CDR3 is TGTGCCAGCAGCGAAACAGGGAGGGTTGAAAAACTGTTTTTT. It yields the protein CASSETGRVEKLFF.